The entry below describes one T cell receptor beta chain. The antigen remains undetermined. The sample belongs to a study of shared clonotypes between healthy human individuals. J was trimmed by 2 bases and V by 5 bases; bases with no gene match: 5. The CDR3 has 14 amino acids. Germline CDR1 and CDR2: SGHTA and FQGNSA. Whole-study findings and limits: It was the non-shared clonotypes that had lower generation probabilities than clonotypes shared by all four donors.

Execution of the assay was at deep level. The repertoire was sequenced with immunoSEQ multiplex PCR; TCRdb's copy has only in-frame clones and lacks some. The sample consists of about 2.3 million clones, under 95% of them appearing once. Healthy HIV-negative adults with no recent acute infections or vaccinations were recruited as donors. The receptor was derived from a man aged 18 to 30 in good health. Some clones in this sample may be carry-over from other donors' samples. The V call is TRBV7-2, the J call TRBJ1-2, with 7 bases identical to TRBD1. The sequenced material came from naive CD4+ T cells from PBMCs. As to subset: CD45RA+ positively selected. The CDR3 DNA reads TGTGCCAGCAGCGGGGGACAGCAAAACTATGGCTACACCTTC. Protein sequence: CASSGGQQNYGYTF.